A selection of T cell receptor beta chains follows, all from one sample in a study of blood T cell repertoires in COVID-19. Generated by immunoSEQ multiplex PCR, the TCRdb table keeps only in-frame clones and is missing some. The sample includes around 140,000 clones, around nine tenths of them seen just once. Sequences were obtained from peripheral blood. The receptors originated from a man aged 55 to 69 with active or convalescent COVID-19. Both conserved end residues are part of each CDR3. The D gene is left open where the match is weak. A clone size is listed for some rows: how often the clone was seen (once, few, many), or a class if it is expanded.

TRBD2,TRBV19,-,TRBJ2-2,TGTGCCAGTATAAGGCTAGCGGGAGGAACCGGGGAGCTGTTTTTT,CASIRLAGGTGELFF
-,TRBV28,-,TRBJ1-2,TGTGCCAGCAGCTATACAGGGAGAGTCTATGGCTACACCTTC,CASSYTGRVYGYTF
TRBD1,TRBV4-3,few,TRBJ1-4,TGCGCCAGCAGCCCAGGACAGGGAACGGCTAATGAAAAACTGTTTTTT,CASSPGQGTANEKLFF
TRBD2,TRBV7-2,once,TRBJ2-1,TGTGCCAGCAGCTCTAGCGGGAGGGTGGTGGGTGAGCAGTTCTTC,CASSSSGRVVGEQFF
-,TRBV18,-,TRBJ1-5,TGTGCCAGCTCACCTCAGGGACAATATAGCAATCAGCCCCAGCATTTT,CASSPQGQYSNQPQHF
-,TRBV7-8,-,TRBJ1-1,TGTGCCAGCAGCTTAGGGCAGGTATTGGCCGCTGAAGCTTTCTTT,CASSLGQVLAAEAFF
TRBD2,TRBV24-1,-,TRBJ2-1,TGTGCCACCAGTTCAACTAGCGGCCATCGCAATGAGCAGTTCTTC,CATSSTSGHRNEQFF
-,TRBV6-5,-,TRBJ1-2,TGTGCCAGCAGTTACGGGCAGGGAAGGGGCTATGGCTACACCTTC,CASSYGQGRGYGYTF
-,TRBV4-2,-,TRBJ1-5,TGTGCCAGCAGCCAAGACGGGGGAGGCAATCAGCCCCAGCATTTT,CASSQDGGGNQPQHF
-,TRBV3-1/TRBV3-2,-,TRBJ1-1,TGTGCCAGCAGCCAACGGAGGGACACTGAAGCTTTCTTT,CASSQRRDTEAFF
-,TRBV6-2/TRBV6-3,-,TRBJ2-7,TGTGCCAGCAGTTACTCGAACAGACAGTACTTC,CASSYSNRQYF
TRBD1,TRBV6-1,few,TRBJ2-7,TGTGCCAGCAGTGCGCCCCGAAGACAGGGGGCCTACGAGCAGTACTTC,CASSAPRRQGAYEQYF
-,TRBV5-6,-,TRBJ1-1,TGTGCCAGCAGCCCGATAAGCGGCGATGAAGCTTTCTTT,CASSPISGDEAFF
TRBD2,TRBV14,-,TRBJ2-1,TGTGCCAGCAGCGACTCGGGGCGGGAGCCCTACAATGAGCAGTTCTTC,CASSDSGREPYNEQFF
-,TRBV19,-,TRBJ1-5,TGTGCCAGTAGTATTCTACTTAGCAATCAGCCCCAGCATTTT,CASSILLSNQPQHF
-,TRBV18,-,TRBJ2-5,TGTGCCAGCTCACAAAACTACAGGGTAGAGACCCAGTACTTC,CASSQNYRVETQYF
-,TRBV28,-,TRBJ2-2,TGTGCCAGCAGTTATAAAGGGGGAAACACCGGGGAGCTGTTTTTT,CASSYKGGNTGELFF
-,TRBV14,-,TRBJ1-1,TGTGCCAGCAGCCGACAGATGGGGAAGAACACTGAAGCTTTCTTT,CASSRQMGKNTEAFF
-,TRBV20-1,-,TRBJ2-7,TGCAGTGCTAGTAGCGACTACGAGCAGTACTTC,CSASSDYEQYF
-,TRBV5-1,-,TRBJ2-1,TGCGCCAGCCAGGACTTTCATGAGCAGTTCTTC,CASQDFHEQFF
-,TRBV24-1,-,TRBJ2-3,TGTGCCACCAGTCCCCCAGGGGGCACAGATACGCAGTATTTT,CATSPPGGTDTQYF
-,TRBV18,-,TRBJ1-1,TGTGCCAGCTCACCCATCCAGGGTGAAGCTTTCTTT,CASSPIQGEAFF
TRBD1,TRBV6-5,-,TRBJ1-2,TGTGCCAGCAGTTCCCCGGGACAGAGTAACTATGGCTACACCTTC,CASSSPGQSNYGYTF
TRBD1,TRBV6-5,-,TRBJ2-7,TGTGCCAGCAGTTACGCAGGACAGGCCTTTTACGAGCAGTACTTC,CASSYAGQAFYEQYF
-,TRBV9,-,TRBJ1-2,TGTGCCAGCAGCGTAGGTACTCCGAGGAACTATGGCTACACCTTC,CASSVGTPRNYGYTF
TRBD1,TRBV7-2,-,TRBJ2-2,TGTGCCAGCAGCAGAGGACAGGGTGCCGGGGAGCTGTTTTTT,CASSRGQGAGELFF
-,TRBV6-1,-,TRBJ2-3,TGTGCCAGCAGTGAAAGGGCAGGGGGCACAGATACGCAGTATTTT,CASSERAGGTDTQYF
-,TRBV30,-,TRBJ1-6,TGTGCCTGGAGGCCACGGGGTCCTTCACCCCTCCACTTT,CAWRPRGPSPLHF
TRBD1,TRBV18,-,TRBJ1-3,TGTGCCAGCTCACCATCGACAGGGCCCAGGGCCATATATTTT,CASSPSTGPRAIYF
-,TRBV6-5,-,TRBJ1-3,TGTGCCAGCAGTTCGGGGTACTCTGGAAACACCATATATTTT,CASSSGYSGNTIYF
TRBD2,TRBV27,-,TRBJ2-5,TGTGCCAGCAGTCGGGGACTAGCGGGAGGGCCAGAGACCCAGTACTTC,CASSRGLAGGPETQYF
TRBD1,TRBV5-4,few,TRBJ1-6,TGTGCCAGCAGCTTGGATGGGACAGGGAAGTCACCCCTCCACTTT,CASSLDGTGKSPLHF